The TCR beta chain under discussion was sequenced for a study of CD8 T cells in Susac syndrome. It was with random hexamers that roughly 0.45 to 1 ug RNA was reverse transcribed. A single record per CDR3 protein comes from TCRdb applying MiXCR to the immunoSEQ multiplex PCR reads. The data show tens of thousands of distinct CDR3 sequences, 93% seen once. The source is a human donor with multiple sclerosis. The source material was CD8+ T cells from PBMCs.

The CDR3 bases are TGCAGCGTTGAGGGTGGACAGCTACTCTCCTACGAGCAGTACTTC. Translated: CSVEGGQLLSYEQYF. The V call is TRBV29-1, the J call TRBJ2-7; D possibly corresponds to TRBD1 (6 bases). V gave up 3 bases and J gave up 0 bases, with 15 bases separating them. CDR1 and CDR2 from the germline V gene are SQVTM and ANQGSEA. This CDR3 has 15 residues.